This T cell receptor beta chain was captured in a study of T cell responses to AZD1222 COVID-19 vaccine. Overall study results and limits: A mostly white British donor set with more females was recruited, and clonal diversity was possibly underestimated. Nearly half of spike-specific TCRs reportedly go after variant regions that carry no mutations.

About this clone: Its antigen remains unknown.

V dropped 3 bases and J dropped 7 bases, with 9 bases sitting between them. Germline V lookup: CDR1 SGDLS, CDR2 YYNGEE. The CDR3 has 12 amino acids. Assay used: immunoSEQ multiplex PCR; TCRdb lists only in-frame clones, some missing. Of about 110,000 clones listed, roughly nine tenths are singletons. The sequence was obtained from an adult in good health. This specimen was peripheral blood, taken on day 0 of MenACWY control vaccination. V is TRBV9 and J is TRBJ2-3, with D possibly being TRBD2 (5 bases). As DNA, the CDR3 is TGTGCCAGCAGCGGGCCCGGGAATACGCAGTATTTT. Translating gives CASSGPGNTQYF.